These 32 T cell receptor beta chains share one sample of origin, sequenced in a study of Ad26.COV2.S vaccination and SARS-CoV-2 variants. Generated by immunoSEQ multiplex PCR, the TCRdb table keeps only in-frame clones and is missing some. Of around 300,000 clones listed, 80% to 90% are singletons. Treatment here: roughly 18 received Ad26.COV2.S at low or high dose, single or two shots; about 5 received placebo; per-sample allocation not given. Sampling occurred on day 63 after the first vaccine or placebo injection. The input for sequencing was peripheral blood, taken in a trial of Ad26.COV2.S vaccine versus placebo. Receptor source: a person aged 18 to 65 who received the Ad26.COV2.S COVID-19 vaccine or a placebo.

The chain couples TRBV30 to TRBJ1-1; 7 bases map to TRBD1. CDR1 and CDR2 from the germline V gene are GTSNPN and SVGIG (reference sequence). This CDR3 is 13 amino acids long. After removal of 4 bases from V and 0 bases from J, the junction contained 2 bases not matched to a gene. The CDR3 sequence is CAWTGQLNTEAFF. DNA of the CDR3: TGTGCCTGGACGGGACAGTTGAACACTGAAGCTTTCTTT.

The chain employs TRBV5-1 and TRBJ2-1; D is undetermined. Trimming removed 3 bases at V and 10 bases at J, with 11 bases between. CDR1 and CDR2 (germline): SGHRS, YFSETQ. CDR3 length: 12 amino acids. As DNA, the CDR3 is TGCGCCAGCAGCTCTTCACGAAACGAGCAGTTCTTC. Its protein product is CASSSSRNEQFF.

This rearrangement joins TRBV10-1 to TRBJ1-1; weak D call: TRBD1 (6 bases). Germline CDR1 is WNHNN and CDR2 is SYGVQD (reference sequence). The length of the CDR3 is 14 residues. The germline V and J ends were trimmed by 3 bases and 1 base, with 9 bases remaining between them. CDR3: CASSEGGTNTEAFF. As DNA, the CDR3 is TGCGCCAGCAGTGAAGGGGGAACGAACACTGAAGCTTTCTTT.

The chain uses TRBV7-9 and TRBJ2-7; possibly TRBD1 or TRBD2 for D (5 bases each). The CDR3 sequence is 17 residues long. CDR1 is SEHNR and CDR2 is FQNEAQ in the germline V gene (reference sequence). Between the trimmed V and J ends, which lost 1 base and 5 bases, there was a span of 21 bases. CDR3 in amino acids: CASSLDPGTPPGHEQYF. In DNA form, the CDR3 reads TGTGCCAGCAGCTTAGACCCCGGGACCCCGCCGGGTCACGAGCAGTACTTC.

The chain employs TRBV15 and TRBJ2-5, with 10 bases lining up with TRBD2. The CDR3 runs 16 residues. Losses at the gene ends were 5 bases for V and 4 bases for J; bases not matched to a gene: 10. Looked up from germline, CDR1 is LNHNV and CDR2 is YYDKDF (reference sequence). CDR3 in amino acids: CATSLLGIAGGETQYF. For the CDR3, the DNA is TGTGCCACCAGCCTCCTGGGGATAGCGGGAGGAGAGACCCAGTACTTC.

The CDR3 DNA reads TGTGCCAGCAGCCCCCGGGGGAGCCTTGGCTCTGGGGCCAACGTCCTGACTTTC. Protein product: CASSPRGSLGSGANVLTF. This chain uses TRBV7-6 with TRBJ2-6; D is possibly TRBD2 (6 bases). The ends were cut back, 5 bases at V and 0 bases at J, with 17 bases in the middle. The CDR3 is 18 residues long. Germline V lookup: CDR1 SGHVS, CDR2 FNYEAQ.

The chain joins TRBV18 to TRBJ2-3, with 7 positions matching TRBD1. V trimming: 6 bases; J trimming: 0 bases; junction bases outside the gene matches: 9. The CDR3 extends over 16 amino acids. Germline V gives CDR1 KGHSH, CDR2 LQKENI. CDR3 nucleotide sequence: TGTGCCAGCTCGGCCCCCGACAGGGAAAGCACAGATACGCAGTATTTT. Its protein product is CASSAPDRESTDTQYF.

The chain couples TRBV30 to TRBJ2-1, with D perhaps matching TRBD1 (6 bases). CDR1 GTSNPN and CDR2 SVGIG come from the germline V gene (reference sequence). This CDR3 spans 15 amino acids. V was pared by 0 bases and J by 6 bases, with 15 bases between. For the CDR3, the DNA is TGTGCCTGGAGTGTTACCGGGACACCCCTCAATGAGCAGTTCTTC. Translation gives CAWSVTGTPLNEQFF.

This chain joins TRBV18 and TRBJ1-4; 7 bases align to TRBD1. V was clipped by 3 bases and J by 6 bases; unmatched bases: 4. Germline V gives CDR1 KGHSH, CDR2 LQKENI. The CDR3 has 14 amino acids. The CDR3 DNA reads TGTGCCAGCTCACCTCGACAGGGAGATGAAAAACTGTTTTTT. Translating it yields CASSPRQGDEKLFF.

J is TRBJ1-2 and V is TRBV6-2 or TRBV6-3; TRBD1 aligns across 10 bases. The germline V gene has CDR1 MNHEY and CDR2 SVGEGT. The CDR3 contains 14 residues. V was clipped by 6 bases and J by 1 base; unmatched bases: 2. The CDR3 DNA reads TGTGCCAGCAGCCGGACAGGGGGTAACTATGGCTACACCTTC. Its protein is CASSRTGGNYGYTF.

This chain uses TRBV5-1 with TRBJ2-5, with D possibly matching TRBD1 (5 bases). CDR1 SGHRS and CDR2 YFSETQ come from the germline V gene. The CDR3 has 13 amino acids. Trimming stripped 4 bases from V and 5 bases from J, with 12 bases between. The CDR3 is CASSRTNSETQYF. CDR3 DNA: TGCGCCAGCAGCCGGACAAATTCGGAGACCCAGTACTTC.

The chain joins TRBV13 to TRBJ1-5, with D possibly TRBD1 on 5 matching bases. The CDR3 is 13 amino acids. CDR1 PRHDT and CDR2 FYEKMQ come from the germline V gene (reference sequence). Trimming cost V 2 bases and J 6 bases, with 8 bases left between them. CDR3 region: CASSLRGFQPQHF. CDR3 bases: TGTGCCAGCAGCTTAAGGGGATTTCAGCCCCAGCATTTT.

In this sample, this clone turned up once. This chain links TRBV15 with TRBJ2-2, with 14 bases fitting TRBD2. The V gene's germline CDR1 is LNHNV and CDR2 YYDKDF (reference sequence). The CDR3 loop spans 16 amino acids. V was pared by 8 bases and J by 4 bases, with 6 bases of the junction left unmatched. CDR3 sequence reads: CATAPGLAGGTGELFF. The DNA of the CDR3 is TGTGCCACCGCGCCAGGACTAGCGGGAGGCACCGGGGAGCTGTTTTTT.

This clone was seen a handful of times. V and J are TRBV12-3 or TRBV12-4 and TRBJ1-5, with a tentative D call TRBD1 (6 bases). V lost 1 base and J 7 bases, leaving 8 bases between the germline ends. This CDR3 contains 13 residues. CDR3 sequence (DNA): TGTGCCAGCAGTTTAGGGAGGGGGCAGCCCCAGCATTTT. Protein product: CASSLGRGQPQHF.

This clone is a singleton in its sample. The chain combines TRBV10-3 with TRBJ1-1; TRBD1 matches at 7 bases. V lost 3 bases to trimming and J lost 5 bases; unmatched junction nucleotides: 9. CDR3 length: 15 residues. Germline V gives CDR1 ENHRY, CDR2 SYGVKD. The CDR3 region has the DNA TGTGCCATCAGTGAAACTGACAGGGAAGGGACTGAAGCTTTCTTT. Its protein product is CAISETDREGTEAFF.

V gene TRBV6-5 combines with J gene TRBJ2-3; D is ambiguous. This CDR3 is 15 amino acids long. V shed 0 bases and J shed 0 bases, with 7 bases lying between them. The V gene's germline CDR1 is MNHEY and CDR2 SVGAGI. The CDR3: CASSYSTPSTDTQYF. The CDR3, as DNA: TGTGCCAGCAGTTACTCGACGCCTAGCACAGATACGCAGTATTTT.

This clone is a singleton in its sample. J is TRBJ1-5 and V is TRBV18; 7 bases map to TRBD1. V dropped 4 bases and J dropped 7; count of bases not matched to a gene: 10. Germline loops: CDR1 KGHSH, CDR2 LQKENI. The CDR3 length is 15 residues. The CDR3 region is CASSLTQGYGQPQHF. The CDR3, as DNA: TGTGCCAGCTCACTGACACAGGGGTACGGACAGCCCCAGCATTTT.

The J gene is TRBJ2-5, the V gene TRBV27; 12 bases align to TRBD2. The V segment lost 5 bases and the J segment 5 bases; nucleotides outside the gene matches: 9. Germline loops: CDR1 MNHEY, CDR2 SMNVEV (reference sequence). This CDR3 region has 16 residues. The CDR3 reads CASSARTSGNSETQYF. The CDR3, as DNA: TGTGCCAGCAGTGCCCGGACTAGCGGGAATTCGGAGACCCAGTACTTC.

The rearrangement links TRBV2 to TRBJ2-3; 9 bases align to TRBD1. The germline V gene encodes CDR1 SNHLY and CDR2 FYNNEI. This CDR3 is built from 15 residues. With V trimmed by 6 bases and J by 2 bases, 6 bases remained unmatched. In DNA, the CDR3 is TGTGCCAGCAGCCCAACAGGGGGCTTCACAGATACGCAGTATTTT. Translated: CASSPTGGFTDTQYF.

This chain's CDR3 is CASSFPLNTEAFF. CDR3 in DNA: TGTGCCAGCAGTTTCCCCTTGAACACTGAAGCTTTCTTT. This chain uses TRBV12-3 or TRBV12-4 with TRBJ1-1; D is ambiguous. V was trimmed by 3 bases and J by 0 bases, leaving 5 bases between them. There are 13 residues in the CDR3.

This clone was seen more than once but under ten times. The rearrangement joins TRBV4-1 to TRBJ2-7; possible D gene TRBD2, 6 bases. Trimming removed 1 base at V and 0 bases at J, with 10 bases between. This CDR3 has 15 amino acids. The germline gives CDR1 MGHRA, CDR2 YSYEKL. CDR3 sequence (DNA): TGCGCCAGCAGCCAAGTGGGACTTTACTCCTACGAGCAGTACTTC. As protein: CASSQVGLYSYEQYF.

The chain uses TRBV7-3 and TRBJ2-3; D ambiguous. Trimming removed 1 base at V and 0 bases at J, with 8 bases between. The CDR3 totals 15 residues. In germline, CDR1 is SGHTA, CDR2 FQGTGA. The CDR3 reads CASSLMVGSTDTQYF. In nucleotides, the CDR3 is TGTGCCAGCAGCTTAATGGTCGGCAGCACAGATACGCAGTATTTT.

This clone was observed a handful of times. The chain joins TRBV5-6 to TRBJ1-1, with D unclear. Germline assignment: CDR1 SGHDT and CDR2 YYEEEE. CDR3 length: 14 amino acids. Trimming shortened V by 0 bases and J by 1 base, and 7 bases separated the two germline ends. The CDR3 loop reads CASSLGSGNTEAFF. The CDR3 DNA reads TGTGCCAGCAGCTTGGGGTCCGGGAACACTGAAGCTTTCTTT. The variable domain in full, completed from reference TRBV5-6 and TRBJ1-1, reads DAGVTQSPTHLIKTRGQQVTLRCSPKSGHDTVSWYQQALGQGPQFIFQYYEEEERQRGNFPDRFSGHQFPNYSSELNVNALLLGDSALYLCASSLGSGNTEAFFGQGTRLTVV.

J is TRBJ1-2 and V is TRBV28; D is unclear. The CDR3 runs 14 residues. The germline gives CDR1 MDHEN, CDR2 SYDVKM. V gave up 3 bases and J gave up 6 bases, with 14 bases separating them. The CDR3 protein is CASSLGGVLNGYTF. The CDR3 DNA is TGTGCCAGCAGTTTGGGCGGGGTTCTAAATGGCTACACCTTC.

This chain connects TRBV6-2 or TRBV6-3 to TRBJ1-3, with D possibly being TRBD1 (6 bases). Trimming cost V 4 bases and J 2 bases, with 15 bases left between them. The CDR3 loop spans 16 amino acids. Germline V gives CDR1 MNHEY, CDR2 SVGEGT. The CDR3 is CASSFLQGSTGNTIYF. The CDR3 bases are TGTGCCAGCAGTTTCCTACAGGGCTCCACTGGAAACACCATATATTTT.

This clone was seen only once. V gene TRBV3-1 (or the pseudogene TRBV3-2) combines with J gene TRBJ1-3; 9 nucleotides line up with TRBD1. Germline V gene lookup returns CDR1 LGHDT and CDR2 YNNKEL (reference sequence). CDR3 length: 19 amino acids. V was pared by 3 bases and J by 0 bases, with 12 bases of the junction left unmatched. DNA of the CDR3: TGTGCCAGCAGCCAGCCCGACCGGGACAGGGTTATCTCTGGAAACACCATATATTTT. It is translated as CASSQPDRDRVISGNTIYF.

The chain is built from TRBV29-1 and TRBJ2-1, with 9 bases fitting TRBD1. The CDR3 runs 13 residues. J gave up 0 bases and V 6 bases, and 0 bases lay outside the gene matches. Germline CDR1 reads SQVTM; CDR2 reads ANQGSEA. As DNA, the CDR3 is TGCAGCGTACAGGGGGCCTCCTACAATGAGCAGTTCTTC. This sequence encodes CSVQGASYNEQFF.

There are a few counts of this clone. J is TRBJ2-1 and V is TRBV5-6, with D unclear. V lost 2 bases, J lost 4 bases, and 10 bases lay in between. This CDR3 has 14 residues. In germline, CDR1 is SGHDT, CDR2 YYEEEE. DNA of the CDR3: TGTGCCAGCAGCTTCCTTCAGGCGTACAATGAGCAGTTCTTC. This translates into CASSFLQAYNEQFF.

This clone was seen many times. V usage is TRBV4-2 and J usage is TRBJ2-7; 8 bases line up with TRBD2. Germline loops: CDR1 LGHNA, CDR2 YNFKEQ. CDR3 size: 18 residues. The ends lost 6 bases at V and 0 bases at J; junction bases unmatched: 16. The CDR3 reads CASRPDTLLAASSYEQYF. Written as DNA, the CDR3 is TGTGCCAGCAGACCCGATACCTTACTAGCGGCAAGCTCCTACGAGCAGTACTTC.

This rearrangement joins TRBV30 to TRBJ2-5, with unresolved D. The CDR3 loop spans 12 amino acids. The V and J ends lost 3 bases and 2 bases respectively, with 7 bases between them. In germline, CDR1 is GTSNPN, CDR2 SVGIG (reference sequence). CDR3 amino acids: CAWSAGQETQYF. CDR3 DNA sequence: TGTGCCTGGAGCGCTGGACAAGAGACCCAGTACTTC.

The V and J genes are TRBV2 and TRBJ1-2; D not resolved. V lost 7 bases and J 1 base, leaving 10 bases between the germline ends. The CDR3 totals 13 residues. Germline lookup yields CDR1 SNHLY and CDR2 FYNNEI. CDR3 sequence (DNA): TGTGCCAGCACCCTGGACCATAACTATGGCTACACCTTC. The encoded protein is CASTLDHNYGYTF.

The chain links TRBV5-1 to TRBJ2-2; possibly TRBD1 for D (5 bases). Between the trimmed V and J ends, which lost 2 bases and 1 base, there was a span of 9 bases. The CDR3 length is 15 residues. Germline CDR1 and CDR2: SGHRS and YFSETQ. The CDR3 nucleotides are TGCGCCAGCAGCTTCTCAGGGCAGAACACCGGGGAGCTGTTTTTT. Its translation: CASSFSGQNTGELFF.